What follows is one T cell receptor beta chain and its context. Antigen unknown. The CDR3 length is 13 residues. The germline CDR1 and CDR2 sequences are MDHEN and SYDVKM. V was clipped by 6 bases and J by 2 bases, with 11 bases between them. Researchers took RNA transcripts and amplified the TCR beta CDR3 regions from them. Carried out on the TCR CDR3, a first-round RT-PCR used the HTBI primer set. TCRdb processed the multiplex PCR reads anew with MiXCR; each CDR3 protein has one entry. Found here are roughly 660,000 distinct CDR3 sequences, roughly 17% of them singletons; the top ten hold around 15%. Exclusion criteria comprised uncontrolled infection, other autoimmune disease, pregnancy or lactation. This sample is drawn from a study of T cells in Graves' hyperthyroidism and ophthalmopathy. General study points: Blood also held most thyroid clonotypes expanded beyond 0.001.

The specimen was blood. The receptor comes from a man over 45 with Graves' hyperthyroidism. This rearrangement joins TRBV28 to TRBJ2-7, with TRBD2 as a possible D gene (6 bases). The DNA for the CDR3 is TGTGCCAGCAGATCCCCGGGGGCCTACGAGCAGTACTTC. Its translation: CASRSPGAYEQYF.